Each of the 30 T cell receptor beta chains below was sequenced from the same sample in a study of blood T cell repertoires in COVID-19. The method was immunoSEQ multiplex PCR; TCRdb's version includes in-frame clones alone and lacks a portion of them. The table shows 180,000 or so clones, with over 80% occurring only once. Sequencing was done on a sample of PBMCs or T cells enriched from blood (not recorded which). Receptor source: a woman aged 60-75 years who had recovered from COVID-19.

The DNA for the CDR3 is TGTGCCAGCAGTGAACCCTGGGCTAGCGGGGGAAGGGAGACCCAGTACTTC. Protein product: CASSEPWASGGRETQYF. The V and J genes are TRBV2 and TRBJ2-5; TRBD2 agrees at 10 bases. J was trimmed by 5 bases and V by 2 bases; bases with no gene match: 11. The CDR3 contains 17 residues. CDR1 and CDR2 from the germline V gene are SNHLY and FYNNEI.

CDR3 nucleotide sequence: TGTGCCAGCAGTTATCAGGACAGGGGGGGAACTGAAGCTTTCTTT. The encoded protein is CASSYQDRGGTEAFF. The chain is built from TRBV2 and TRBJ1-1; 10 bases match TRBD1. The CDR3 spans 15 residues. Germline V lookup: CDR1 SNHLY, CDR2 FYNNEI. V was clipped by 5 bases and J by 5 bases; unmatched bases: 8.

CDR3 DNA: TGTGCCAGCAGCTCCTATAGCGGGTCCCCGACAGATACGCAGTATTTT. It translates to CASSSYSGSPTDTQYF. The rearrangement uses TRBV7-6 and TRBJ2-3, with 7 bases fitting TRBD2. The V gene end was trimmed by 4 bases and the J gene end by 3 bases; junction bases not matched to a gene: 10. CDR3 length equals 16 residues. Germline V gives CDR1 SGHVS, CDR2 FNYEAQ. Combining the CDR3 with reference TRBV7-6 and TRBJ2-3 gives the whole variable domain GAGVSQSPRYKVTKRGQDVALRCDPISGHVSLYWYRQALGQGPEFLTYFNYEAQQDKSGLPNDRFSAERPEGSISTLTIQRTEQRDSAMYRCASSSYSGSPTDTQYFGPGTRLTVL.

This clone was seen just once. The chain couples TRBV7-2 to TRBJ2-3; a possible D gene is TRBD2 (7 bases). The CDR3 runs to 15 residues. Per germline, CDR1 SGHTA and CDR2 FQGNSA. V was clipped by 3 bases and J by 5 bases, with 15 bases between them. CDR3 sequence (DNA): TGTGCCAGCAGCTTCTTTGGGGGGGCGGGAGATACGCAGTATTTT. Residues: CASSFFGGAGDTQYF.

This chain links TRBV6-2 or TRBV6-3 with TRBJ1-6; a possible D gene is TRBD1 (5 bases). CDR1 is MNHEY and CDR2 is SVGEGT in the germline V gene. The ends were cut back, 2 bases at V and 1 base at J, with 12 bases in the middle. This CDR3 region has 17 residues. The CDR3 loop reads CASSYASGLSYNSPLHF. CDR3 coding DNA: TGTGCCAGCAGTTACGCCTCAGGGCTTTCCTATAATTCACCCCTCCACTTT.

The V and J genes are TRBV5-6 and TRBJ2-2; maybe TRBD2 (7 bases). V was cut by 3 bases and J by 6 bases, with 12 bases left in between. The CDR3 has 14 residues. Germline-derived CDR1 and CDR2 are SGHDT and YYEEEE. The CDR3 nucleotides are TGTGCCAGCAGCTCTTCGGGGGGCGCCGGGGAGCTGTTTTTT. As protein: CASSSSGGAGELFF.

DNA for the CDR3: TGTGCCAGCAGAGAGACAGCTTCTAACTATGGCTACACCTTC. Its translation: CASRETASNYGYTF. This sequence joins TRBV2 and TRBJ1-2, with D tentatively TRBD1 (5 bases). Trimming stripped 6 bases from V and 0 bases from J, with 11 bases between. The CDR3 sequence is 14 residues long. Germline V gene data show CDR1 as SNHLY and CDR2 as FYNNEI.

V is TRBV14 and J is TRBJ2-5, with D possibly matching TRBD1 (6 bases). The germline gives CDR1 SGHDN, CDR2 FVKESK. V lost 3 bases, J lost 9 bases, and 14 bases lay in between. The CDR3 spans 13 residues. In nucleotides, the CDR3 is TGTGCCAGCAGCCAGACAGGACCTCGGGCCCAGTACTTC. Translation gives CASSQTGPRAQYF.

The gene calls are TRBV29-1 and TRBJ2-7, with TRBD2 matching over 7 bases. This CDR3 contains 16 residues. CDR1 is SQVTM and CDR2 is ANQGSEA in the germline V gene. J lost 3 bases, V lost 4 bases, and 15 bases had no gene match. CDR3 nucleotide sequence: TGCAGCGTTGCCGAGAGAACGGGACTACCTAACTACGAGCAGTACTTC. Amino acids: CSVAERTGLPNYEQYF.

The gene calls are TRBV6-2 or TRBV6-3 and TRBJ2-5; 9 bases are a match to TRBD1. Germline V gene lookup returns CDR1 MNHEY and CDR2 SVGEGT. This CDR3 has 13 amino acids. With V trimmed by 6 bases and J by 4 bases, 3 bases remained unmatched. Here the CDR3 reads CASSWGQGETQYF. The DNA for the CDR3 is TGTGCCAGCAGCTGGGGACAGGGAGAGACCCAGTACTTC.

The chain carries TRBV11-2 and TRBJ2-7; D not resolved. Germline CDR1 and CDR2: SGHAT and FQNNGV. Trimming shortened V by 6 bases and J by 1 base, and 13 bases separated the two germline ends. The CDR3 consists of 14 residues. Here the CDR3 reads CASSPLVGSYEQYF. In DNA form, the CDR3 reads TGTGCCAGCAGTCCCCTCGTCGGTTCCTACGAGCAGTACTTC.

The chain recombines TRBV4-2 with TRBJ2-3, with 8 bases lining up with TRBD2. Trimming cost V 4 bases and J 4 bases; bases outside gene matches: 7. This CDR3 spans 15 amino acids. CDR1 LGHNA and CDR2 YNFKEQ come from the germline V gene. The CDR3 bases are TGTGCCAGCAGCCGGCGAGCGGGAGCGGCAGATACGCAGTATTTT. Protein: CASSRRAGAADTQYF.

Here the CDR3 reads CASSVSSGPYEQYF. The CDR3 DNA reads as TGTGCCAGCAGCGTAAGTAGCGGGCCCTACGAGCAGTACTTC. The chain joins TRBV9 to TRBJ2-7, with TRBD2 matching 7 bases. V shed 1 base and J 2 bases; nucleotides not matched to a gene: 3. There are 14 residues in the CDR3. Germline V CDR1 and CDR2: SGDLS, YYNGEE.

This chain connects TRBV19 to TRBJ2-7; the match to TRBD1 covers 10 bases. CDR1 LNHDA and CDR2 SQIVND come from the germline V gene (reference sequence). The V and J ends lost 1 base and 2 bases, in that order; junction bases with no gene match: 2. The CDR3 sequence is 15 residues long. The CDR3 nucleotides are TGTGCCAGTAGTATAGTTGGGACAGGGGCCTACGAGCAGTACTTC. Translation: CASSIVGTGAYEQYF.

V and J are TRBV9 and TRBJ2-7, with 11 bases that match TRBD2. V lost 0 bases, J lost 7 bases, and 9 bases stayed unmatched. The germline V gene has CDR1 SGDLS and CDR2 YYNGEE. The CDR3 loop spans 16 amino acids. CDR3 sequence reads: CASSVDLAGGLEEQYF. The CDR3 bases are TGTGCCAGCAGCGTAGATCTAGCGGGGGGCTTAGAGGAGCAGTACTTC.

J is TRBJ1-6 and V is TRBV7-3; D is unclear. Germline CDR1 and CDR2: SGHTA and FQGTGA. With 5 bases removed from V and 6 bases from J, the gap between germline ends came to 17 bases. CDR3 length: 16 residues. CDR3 sequence (DNA): TGTGCCAGCAGCCCCCGCCCGAGAGGCACTAATTCACCCCTCCACTTT. It encodes CASSPRPRGTNSPLHF.

This clone has a handful of counts. The chain is built from TRBV5-1 and TRBJ1-2; a weak D match, TRBD1 (5 bases). The V end was cut by 0 bases, the J end by 8 bases, with 11 bases between. The CDR3 contains 13 residues. Per the germline V gene, CDR1 is SGHRS and CDR2 is YFSETQ. CDR3 amino acids: CASSLDSRVGYTF. For the CDR3, the DNA is TGCGCCAGCAGCTTGGACTCCAGGGTAGGCTACACCTTC. The full variable domain, rest sourced from reference TRBV5-1 and TRBJ1-2, is KAGVTQTPRYLIKTRGQQVTLSCSPISGHRSVSWYQQTPGQGLQFLFEYFSETQRNKGNFPGRFSGRQFSNSRSEMNVSTLELGDSALYLCASSLDSRVGYTFGSGTRLTVV.

This chain uses TRBV28 with TRBJ1-2; tentatively, D is TRBD1 (6 bases). This CDR3 is built from 13 residues. Germline CDR1 is MDHEN and CDR2 is SYDVKM. V was clipped by 3 bases and J by 4 bases, with 9 bases between them. Here the CDR3 reads CASSFGGPYGYTF. The CDR3 coding sequence is TGTGCCAGCAGTTTTGGGGGCCCCTATGGCTACACCTTC.

This clone is a singleton in its sample. V is TRBV3-1 (or the pseudogene TRBV3-2) and J is TRBJ2-2; 13 bases map to TRBD2. Germline V gene sequence: CDR1 LGHDT, CDR2 YNNKEL (reference sequence). Losses at the gene ends were 5 bases for V and 6 bases for J; bases not matched to a gene: 0. There are 14 residues in the CDR3. For the CDR3, the DNA is TGTGCCAGCAGCGGACTAGCGGGGGCCGGGGAGCTGTTTTTT. Translating gives CASSGLAGAGELFF.

The V gene is TRBV6-5, the J gene TRBJ2-5; 10 bases match TRBD2. The V gene's germline CDR1 is MNHEY and CDR2 SVGAGI. This CDR3 has 16 amino acids. The ends lost 1 base at V and 3 bases at J; junction bases unmatched: 5. The CDR3 DNA reads TGTGCCAGCAGTTACTGGGCTAGCGGGGGTGAAGAGACCCAGTACTTC. Its protein is CASSYWASGGEETQYF.

In its sample, this clone was seen once. The CDR3, as DNA: TGTGCCAGCAGCTCCCCTCCCGGGAAGAAGGGTTACGATGAGCAGTTCTTC. Protein: CASSSPPGKKGYDEQFF. The chain has TRBV11-3 and TRBJ2-1, with D possibly TRBD2 on 5 matching bases. V lost 4 bases to trimming and J lost 8 bases, with 24 bases between them. Germline lookup yields CDR1 SGHNT and CDR2 YENEEA. The length of the CDR3 is 17 residues. Together with reference TRBV11-3 and TRBJ2-1, the CDR3 gives the full variable domain: EAGVVQSPRYKIIEKKQPVAFWCNPISGHNTLYWYLQNLGQGPELLIRYENEEAVDDSQLPKDRFSAERLKGVDSTLKIQPAELGDSAVYLCASSSPPGKKGYDEQFFGPGTRLTVL.

The J gene is TRBJ1-2, the V gene TRBV28; a weak D match, TRBD1 (5 bases). Trimming shortened V by 5 bases and J by 4 bases, and 8 bases separated the two germline ends. This CDR3 is built from 12 residues. Per the germline V gene, CDR1 is MDHEN and CDR2 is SYDVKM. CDR3 nucleotide sequence: TGTGCCAGCAGTCGGGGGATCTATGGCTACACCTTC. It codes for CASSRGIYGYTF.

This chain links TRBV11-2 with TRBJ2-3, with 14 bases that match TRBD2. CDR1 is SGHAT, CDR2 FQNNGV, per germline. The CDR3 is made up of 14 amino acids. After removal of 7 bases from V and 7 bases from J, the junction contained 4 bases not matched to a gene. The CDR3: CASKGLAGENTQYF. The CDR3 coding sequence is TGTGCCAGCAAGGGACTAGCGGGAGAGAATACGCAGTATTTT.

The J gene is TRBJ1-1, the V gene TRBV6-2 or TRBV6-3, with 7 bases that match TRBD1. V lost 2 bases, J lost 1 base, and 4 bases stayed unmatched. This CDR3 has 15 residues. Germline V CDR1 and CDR2: MNHEY, SVGEGT. CDR3 region: CASSYGGQWNTEAFF. As DNA, the CDR3 is TGTGCCAGCAGTTACGGGGGACAGTGGAACACTGAAGCTTTCTTT.

V and J are TRBV9 and TRBJ2-7; D possibly corresponds to TRBD2 (6 bases). Germline CDR1 SGDLS, CDR2 YYNGEE. This CDR3 is built from 15 residues. The ends were cut back, 0 bases at V and 0 bases at J, with 10 bases in the middle. The CDR3 region has the DNA TGTGCCAGCAGCGTAGGAGTCGGGAGCTCCTACGAGCAGTACTTC. This encodes CASSVGVGSSYEQYF.

J is TRBJ1-1 and V is TRBV10-3; 7 bases map to TRBD1. V shed 6 bases, J shed 6 bases, and the junction held 13 bases outside the gene matches. The germline CDR1 and CDR2 sequences are ENHRY and SYGVKD. The CDR3 extends over 15 amino acids. The CDR3 DNA is TGTGCCATCAGGGGATCGGGGACAGCAACGGCTGAAGCTTTCTTT. Translated: CAIRGSGTATAEAFF.

This chain connects TRBV18 to TRBJ2-1, with 8 bases matching TRBD2. V shed 5 bases and J 7 bases; nucleotides not matched to a gene: 1. Germline V lookup: CDR1 KGHSH, CDR2 LQKENI. The length of the CDR3 is 12 residues. The DNA for the CDR3 is TGTGCCAGCTCAGCTAGCGGGAATGAGCAGTTCTTC. As protein: CASSASGNEQFF.

This sequence joins TRBV19 and TRBJ1-6, with D tentatively TRBD1 (5 bases). Between the trimmed V and J ends, which lost 5 bases and 9 bases, there was a span of 11 bases. The V gene's germline CDR1 is LNHDA and CDR2 SQIVND (reference sequence). The CDR3 consists of 13 residues. The CDR3 DNA follows: TGTGCCAGTAGTCCAAAGGGGCGTTCACCCCTCCACTTT. It yields the protein CASSPKGRSPLHF.

The chain joins TRBV6-5 to TRBJ1-5; no firm D call. With 2 bases removed from V and 8 bases from J, the gap between germline ends came to 7 bases. The V gene's germline CDR1 is MNHEY and CDR2 SVGAGI. This CDR3 contains 12 residues. The CDR3 region is CASSYAIEPQHF. The CDR3 region has the DNA TGTGCCAGCAGTTACGCCATAGAGCCCCAGCATTTT.

This chain links TRBV12-3 or TRBV12-4 with TRBJ1-1, with D possibly TRBD1 on 5 matching bases. This CDR3 has 13 amino acids. Trimming took off 1 base at V and 7 bases at J, with 10 bases between the two ends. CDR3 sequence (DNA): TGTGCCAGCAGTTTAGGGCCCAGGGATGAAGCTTTCTTT. Translated, it gives CASSLGPRDEAFF.